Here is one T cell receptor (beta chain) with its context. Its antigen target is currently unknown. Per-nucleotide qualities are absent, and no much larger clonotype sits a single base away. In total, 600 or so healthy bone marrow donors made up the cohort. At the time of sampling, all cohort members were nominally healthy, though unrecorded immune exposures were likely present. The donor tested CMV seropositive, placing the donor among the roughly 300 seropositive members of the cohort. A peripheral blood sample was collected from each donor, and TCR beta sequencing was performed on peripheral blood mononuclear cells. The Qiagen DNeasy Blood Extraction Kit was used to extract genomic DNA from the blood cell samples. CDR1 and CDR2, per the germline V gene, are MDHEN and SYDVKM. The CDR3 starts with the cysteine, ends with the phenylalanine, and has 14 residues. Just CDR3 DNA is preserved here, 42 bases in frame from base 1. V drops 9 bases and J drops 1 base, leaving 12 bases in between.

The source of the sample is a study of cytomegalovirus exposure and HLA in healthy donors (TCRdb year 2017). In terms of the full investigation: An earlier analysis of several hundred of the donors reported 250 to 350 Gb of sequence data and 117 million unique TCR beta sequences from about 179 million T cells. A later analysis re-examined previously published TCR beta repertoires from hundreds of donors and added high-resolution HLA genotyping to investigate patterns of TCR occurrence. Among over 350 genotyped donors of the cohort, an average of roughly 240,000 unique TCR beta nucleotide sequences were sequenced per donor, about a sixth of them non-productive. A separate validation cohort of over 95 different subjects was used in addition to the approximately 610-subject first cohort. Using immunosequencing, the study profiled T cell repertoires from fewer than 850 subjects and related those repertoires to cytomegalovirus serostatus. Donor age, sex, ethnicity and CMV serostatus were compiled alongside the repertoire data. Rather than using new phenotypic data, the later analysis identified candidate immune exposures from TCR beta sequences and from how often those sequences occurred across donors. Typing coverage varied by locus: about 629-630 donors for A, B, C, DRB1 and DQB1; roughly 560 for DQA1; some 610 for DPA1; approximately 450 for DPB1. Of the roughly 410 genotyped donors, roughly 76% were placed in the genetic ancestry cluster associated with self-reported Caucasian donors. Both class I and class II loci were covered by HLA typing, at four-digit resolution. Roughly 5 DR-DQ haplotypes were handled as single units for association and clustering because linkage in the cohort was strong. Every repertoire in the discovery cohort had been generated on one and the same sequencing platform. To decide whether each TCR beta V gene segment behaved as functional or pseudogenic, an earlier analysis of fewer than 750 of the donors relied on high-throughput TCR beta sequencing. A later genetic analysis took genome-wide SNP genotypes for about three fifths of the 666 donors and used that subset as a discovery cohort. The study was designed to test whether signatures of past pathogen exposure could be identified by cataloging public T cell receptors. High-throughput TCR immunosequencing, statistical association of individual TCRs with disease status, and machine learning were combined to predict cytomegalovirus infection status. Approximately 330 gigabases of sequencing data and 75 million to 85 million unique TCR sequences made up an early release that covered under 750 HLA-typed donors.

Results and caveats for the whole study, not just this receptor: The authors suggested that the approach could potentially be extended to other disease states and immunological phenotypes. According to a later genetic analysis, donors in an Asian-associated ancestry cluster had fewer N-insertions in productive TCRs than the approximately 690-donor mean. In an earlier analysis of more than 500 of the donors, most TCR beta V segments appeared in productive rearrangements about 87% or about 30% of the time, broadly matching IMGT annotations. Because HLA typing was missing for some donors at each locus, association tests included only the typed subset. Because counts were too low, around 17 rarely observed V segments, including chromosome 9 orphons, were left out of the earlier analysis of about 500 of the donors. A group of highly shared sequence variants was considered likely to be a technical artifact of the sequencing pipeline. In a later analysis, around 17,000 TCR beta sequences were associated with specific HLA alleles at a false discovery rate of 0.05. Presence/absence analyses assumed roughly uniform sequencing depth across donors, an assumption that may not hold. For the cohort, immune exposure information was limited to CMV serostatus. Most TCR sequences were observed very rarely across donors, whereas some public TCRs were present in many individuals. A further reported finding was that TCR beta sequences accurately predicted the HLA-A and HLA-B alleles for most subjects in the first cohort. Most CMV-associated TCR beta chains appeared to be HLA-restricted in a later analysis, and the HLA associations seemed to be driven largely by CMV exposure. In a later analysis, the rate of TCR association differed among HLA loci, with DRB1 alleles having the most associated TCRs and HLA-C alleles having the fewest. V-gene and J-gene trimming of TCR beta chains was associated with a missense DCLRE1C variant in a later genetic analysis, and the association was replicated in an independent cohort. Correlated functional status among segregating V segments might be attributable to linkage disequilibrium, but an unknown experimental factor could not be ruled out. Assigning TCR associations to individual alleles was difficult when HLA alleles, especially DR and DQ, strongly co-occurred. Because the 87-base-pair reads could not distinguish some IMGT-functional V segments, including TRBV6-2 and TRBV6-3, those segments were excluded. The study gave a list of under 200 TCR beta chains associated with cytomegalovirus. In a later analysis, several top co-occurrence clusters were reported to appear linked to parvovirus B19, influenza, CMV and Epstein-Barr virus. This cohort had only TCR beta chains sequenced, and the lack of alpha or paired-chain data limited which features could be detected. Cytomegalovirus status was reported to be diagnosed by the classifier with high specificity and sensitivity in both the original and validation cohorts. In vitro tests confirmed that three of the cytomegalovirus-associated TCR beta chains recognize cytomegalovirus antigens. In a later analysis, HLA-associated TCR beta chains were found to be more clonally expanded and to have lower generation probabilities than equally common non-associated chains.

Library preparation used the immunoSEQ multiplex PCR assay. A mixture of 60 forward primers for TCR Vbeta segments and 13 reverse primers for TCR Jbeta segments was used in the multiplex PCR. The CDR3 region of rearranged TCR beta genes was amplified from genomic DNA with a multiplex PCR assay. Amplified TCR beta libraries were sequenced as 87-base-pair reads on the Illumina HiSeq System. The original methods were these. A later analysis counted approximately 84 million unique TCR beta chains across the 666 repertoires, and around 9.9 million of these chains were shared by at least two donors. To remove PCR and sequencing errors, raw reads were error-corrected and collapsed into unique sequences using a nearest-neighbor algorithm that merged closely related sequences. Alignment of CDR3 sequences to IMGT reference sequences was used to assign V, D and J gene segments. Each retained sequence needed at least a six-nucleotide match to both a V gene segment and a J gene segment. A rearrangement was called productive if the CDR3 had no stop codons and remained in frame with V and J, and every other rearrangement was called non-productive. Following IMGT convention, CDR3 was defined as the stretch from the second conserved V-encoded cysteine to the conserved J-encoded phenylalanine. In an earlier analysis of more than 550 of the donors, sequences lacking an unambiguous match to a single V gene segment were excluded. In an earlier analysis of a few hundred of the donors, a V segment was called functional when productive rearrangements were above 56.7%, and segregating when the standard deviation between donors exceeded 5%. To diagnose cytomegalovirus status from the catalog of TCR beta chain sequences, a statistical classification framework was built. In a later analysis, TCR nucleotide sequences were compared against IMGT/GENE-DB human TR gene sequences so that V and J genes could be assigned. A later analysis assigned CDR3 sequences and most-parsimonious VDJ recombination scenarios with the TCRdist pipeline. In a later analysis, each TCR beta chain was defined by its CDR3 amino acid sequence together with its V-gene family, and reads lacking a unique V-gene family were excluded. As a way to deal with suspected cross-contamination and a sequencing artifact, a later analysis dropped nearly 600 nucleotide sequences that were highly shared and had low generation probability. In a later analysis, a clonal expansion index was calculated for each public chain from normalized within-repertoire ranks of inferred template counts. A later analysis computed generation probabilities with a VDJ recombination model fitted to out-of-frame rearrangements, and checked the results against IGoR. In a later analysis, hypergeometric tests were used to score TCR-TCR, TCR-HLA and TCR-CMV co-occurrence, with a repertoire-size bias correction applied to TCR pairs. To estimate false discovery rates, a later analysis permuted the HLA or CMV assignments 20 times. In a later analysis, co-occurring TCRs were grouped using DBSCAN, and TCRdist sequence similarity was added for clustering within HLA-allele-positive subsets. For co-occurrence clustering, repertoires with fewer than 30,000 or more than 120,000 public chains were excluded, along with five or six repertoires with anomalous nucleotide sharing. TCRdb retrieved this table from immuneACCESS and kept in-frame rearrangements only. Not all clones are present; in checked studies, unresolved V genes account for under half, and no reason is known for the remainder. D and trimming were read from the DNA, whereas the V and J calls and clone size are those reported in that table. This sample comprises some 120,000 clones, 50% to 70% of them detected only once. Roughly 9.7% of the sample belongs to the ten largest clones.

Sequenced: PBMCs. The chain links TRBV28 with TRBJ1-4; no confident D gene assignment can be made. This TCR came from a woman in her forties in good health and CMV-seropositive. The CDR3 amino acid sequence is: CASRRFVTNEKLFF. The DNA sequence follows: TGTGCCAGTAGGAGGTTTGTAACTAATGAAAAACTGTTTTTT.